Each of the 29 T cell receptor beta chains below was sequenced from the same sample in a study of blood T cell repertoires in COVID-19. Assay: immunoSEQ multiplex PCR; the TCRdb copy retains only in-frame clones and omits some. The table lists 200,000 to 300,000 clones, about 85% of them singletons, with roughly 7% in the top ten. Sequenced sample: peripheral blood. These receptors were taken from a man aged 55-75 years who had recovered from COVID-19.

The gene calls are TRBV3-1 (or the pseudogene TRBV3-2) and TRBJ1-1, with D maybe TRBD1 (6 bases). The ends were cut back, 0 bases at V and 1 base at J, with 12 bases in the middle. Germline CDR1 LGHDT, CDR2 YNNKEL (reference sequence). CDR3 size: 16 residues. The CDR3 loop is CASSQDPRTENTEAFF. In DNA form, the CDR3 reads TGTGCCAGCAGCCAAGATCCTCGGACAGAGAACACTGAAGCTTTCTTT.

The CDR3 is CASSLLGGEQYF. In DNA form, the CDR3 reads TGTGCCAGCAGCTTACTAGGGGGAGAGCAGTACTTC. This chain uses TRBV11-2 with TRBJ2-7; possibly TRBD1 for D (6 bases). Trimming took off 2 bases at V and 7 bases at J, with 9 bases between the two ends. Germline V gene lookup returns CDR1 SGHAT and CDR2 FQNNGV. CDR3 length: 12 residues. Drawing the rest from reference TRBV11-2 and TRBJ2-7, the complete variable domain is EAGVAQSPRYKIIEKRQSVAFWCNPISGHATLYWYQQILGQGPKLLIQFQNNGVVDDSQLPKDRFSAERLKGVDSTLKIQPAKLEDSAVYLCASSLLGGEQYFGPGTRLTVT.

The DNA of the CDR3 is TGTGCCAGCAGCGTAGGAGGACAGGGGTGCCACGAGCAGTACGTC. It yields the protein CASSVGGQGCHEQYV. The chain links TRBV9 to TRBJ2-7, with 9 bases that match TRBD1. Losses at the gene ends were 0 bases for V and 5 bases for J; bases not matched to a gene: 6. This CDR3 region has 15 residues. In germline, CDR1 is SGDLS, CDR2 YYNGEE.

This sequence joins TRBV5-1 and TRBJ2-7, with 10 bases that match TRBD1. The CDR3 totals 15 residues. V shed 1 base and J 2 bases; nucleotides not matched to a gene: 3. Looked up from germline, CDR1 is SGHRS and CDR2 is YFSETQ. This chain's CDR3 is CASSLSGTGAYEQYF. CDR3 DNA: TGCGCCAGCAGCTTGAGTGGGACAGGGGCCTACGAGCAGTACTTC.

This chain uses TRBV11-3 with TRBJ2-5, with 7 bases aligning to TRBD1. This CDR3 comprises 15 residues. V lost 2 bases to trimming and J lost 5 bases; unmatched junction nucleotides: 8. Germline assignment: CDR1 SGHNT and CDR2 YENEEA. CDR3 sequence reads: CASSLRVQGKETQYF. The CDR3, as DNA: TGTGCCAGCAGCTTACGGGTACAGGGGAAGGAGACCCAGTACTTC.

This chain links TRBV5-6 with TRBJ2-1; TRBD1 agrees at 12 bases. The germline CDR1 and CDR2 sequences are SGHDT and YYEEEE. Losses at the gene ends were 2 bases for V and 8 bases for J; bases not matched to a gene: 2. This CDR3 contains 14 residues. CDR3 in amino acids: CASSFGTGGYEQFF. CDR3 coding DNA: TGTGCCAGCAGCTTCGGGACAGGGGGCTATGAGCAGTTCTTC.

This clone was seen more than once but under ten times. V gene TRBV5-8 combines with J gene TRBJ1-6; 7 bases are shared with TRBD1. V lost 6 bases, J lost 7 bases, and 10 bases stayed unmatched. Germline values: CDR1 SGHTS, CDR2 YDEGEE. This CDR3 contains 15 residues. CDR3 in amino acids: CASTPTGSWNSPLHF. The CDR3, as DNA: TGTGCCAGCACCCCGACAGGGTCATGGAATTCACCCCTCCACTTT. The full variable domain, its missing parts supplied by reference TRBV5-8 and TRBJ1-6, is EAGVTQSPTHLIKTRGQQATLRCSPISGHTSVYWYQQALGLGLQFLLWYDEGEERNRGNFPPRFSGRQFPNYSSELNVNALELEDSALYLCASTPTGSWNSPLHFGNGTRLTVT.

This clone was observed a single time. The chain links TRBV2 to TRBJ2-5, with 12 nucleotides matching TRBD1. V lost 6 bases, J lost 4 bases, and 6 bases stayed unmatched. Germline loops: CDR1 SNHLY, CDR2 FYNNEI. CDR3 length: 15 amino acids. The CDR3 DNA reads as TGTGCCAGCAGCGGGACAGGGGGCGATGGAGAGACCCAGTACTTC. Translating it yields CASSGTGGDGETQYF.

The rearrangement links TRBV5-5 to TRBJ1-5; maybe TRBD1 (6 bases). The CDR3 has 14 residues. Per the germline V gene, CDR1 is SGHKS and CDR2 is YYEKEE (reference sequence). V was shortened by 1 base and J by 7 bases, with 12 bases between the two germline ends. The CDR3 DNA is TGTGCCAGCAGCTTGTCAGGGGCAGGACAGCCCCAGCATTTT. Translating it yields CASSLSGAGQPQHF.

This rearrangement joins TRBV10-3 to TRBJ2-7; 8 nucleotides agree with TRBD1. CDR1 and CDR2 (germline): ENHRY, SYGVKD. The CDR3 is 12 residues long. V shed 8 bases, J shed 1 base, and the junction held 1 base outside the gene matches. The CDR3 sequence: CAIGQGSYEQYV. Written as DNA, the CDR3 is TGTGCCATCGGACAGGGTTCCTACGAGCAGTACGTC.

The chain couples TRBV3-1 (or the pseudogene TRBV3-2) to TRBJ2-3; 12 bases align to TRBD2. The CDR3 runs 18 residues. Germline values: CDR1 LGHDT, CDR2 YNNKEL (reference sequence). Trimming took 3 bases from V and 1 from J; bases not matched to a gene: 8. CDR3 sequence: CASSHGARLAGGTDTQYF. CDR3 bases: TGTGCCAGCAGCCATGGGGCCCGACTAGCGGGGGGCACAGATACGCAGTATTTT.

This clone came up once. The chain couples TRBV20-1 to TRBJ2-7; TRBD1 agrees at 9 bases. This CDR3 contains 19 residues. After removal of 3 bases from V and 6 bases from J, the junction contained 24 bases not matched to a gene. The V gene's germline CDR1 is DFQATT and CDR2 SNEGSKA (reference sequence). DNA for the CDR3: TGCAGTGCTAGTACCGGGACAGGGCTCTTCTCGGGGAGTTTGGGCGAGCAGTACTTC. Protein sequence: CSASTGTGLFSGSLGEQYF.

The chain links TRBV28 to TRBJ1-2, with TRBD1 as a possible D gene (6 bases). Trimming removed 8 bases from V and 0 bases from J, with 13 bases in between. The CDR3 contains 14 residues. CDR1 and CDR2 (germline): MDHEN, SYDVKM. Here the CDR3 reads CASGGAASNYGYTF. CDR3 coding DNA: TGTGCCAGCGGGGGGGCGGCGTCTAACTATGGCTACACCTTC.

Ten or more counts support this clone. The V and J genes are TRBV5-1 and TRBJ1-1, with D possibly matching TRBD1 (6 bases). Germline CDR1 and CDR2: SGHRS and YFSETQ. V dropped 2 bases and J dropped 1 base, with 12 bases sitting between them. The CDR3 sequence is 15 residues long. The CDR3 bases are TGCGCCAGCAGCTTTTTTGGACAGCCGAACACTGAAGCTTTCTTT. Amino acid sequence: CASSFFGQPNTEAFF.

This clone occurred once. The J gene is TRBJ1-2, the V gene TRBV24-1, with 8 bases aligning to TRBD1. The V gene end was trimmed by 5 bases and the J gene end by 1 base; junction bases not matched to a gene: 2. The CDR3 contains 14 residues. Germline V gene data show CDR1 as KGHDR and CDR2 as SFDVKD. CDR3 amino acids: CATSGTGLNYGYTF. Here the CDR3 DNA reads TGTGCCACCAGTGGGACAGGGCTTAACTATGGCTACACCTTC.

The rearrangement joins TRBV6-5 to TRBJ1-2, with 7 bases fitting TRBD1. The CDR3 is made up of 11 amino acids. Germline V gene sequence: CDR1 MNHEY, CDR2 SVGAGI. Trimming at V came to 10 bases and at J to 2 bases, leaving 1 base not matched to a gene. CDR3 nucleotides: TGTGCCACGGGACAGAACTATGGCTACACCTTC. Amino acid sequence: CATGQNYGYTF.

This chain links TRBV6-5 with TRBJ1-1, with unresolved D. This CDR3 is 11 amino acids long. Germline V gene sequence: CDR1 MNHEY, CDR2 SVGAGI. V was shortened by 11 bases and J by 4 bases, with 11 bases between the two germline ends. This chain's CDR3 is CALSGFTEAFF. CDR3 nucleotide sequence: TGTGCCCTTTCGGGTTTCACTGAAGCTTTCTTT.

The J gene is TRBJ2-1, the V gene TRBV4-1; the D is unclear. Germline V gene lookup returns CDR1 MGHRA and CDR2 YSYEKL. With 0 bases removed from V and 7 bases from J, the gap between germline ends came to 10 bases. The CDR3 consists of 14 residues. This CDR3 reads CASSQDRIRNEQFF. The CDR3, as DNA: TGCGCCAGCAGCCAAGATAGAATTAGAAATGAGCAGTTCTTC.

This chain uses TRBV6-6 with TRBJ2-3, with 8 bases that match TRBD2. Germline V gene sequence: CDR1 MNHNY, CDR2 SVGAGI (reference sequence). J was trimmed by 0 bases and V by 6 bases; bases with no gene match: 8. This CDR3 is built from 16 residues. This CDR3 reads CASRRDSGASTDTQYF. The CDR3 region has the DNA TGTGCCAGCAGGCGGGATAGCGGGGCTAGCACAGATACGCAGTATTTT.

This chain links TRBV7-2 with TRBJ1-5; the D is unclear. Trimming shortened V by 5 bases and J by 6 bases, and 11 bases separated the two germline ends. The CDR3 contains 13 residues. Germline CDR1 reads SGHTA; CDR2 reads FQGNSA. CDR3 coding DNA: TGTGCCAGCAGCCCGAATCCGAGTCAGCCCCAGCATTTT. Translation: CASSPNPSQPQHF.

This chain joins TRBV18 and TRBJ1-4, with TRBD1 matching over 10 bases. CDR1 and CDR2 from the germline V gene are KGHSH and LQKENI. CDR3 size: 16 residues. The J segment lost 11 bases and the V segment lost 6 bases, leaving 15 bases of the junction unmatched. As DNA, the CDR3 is TGTGCCAGCTCCCCCGGGACAGGGGACGAAGGTGGGAAACTGTTTTTT. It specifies CASSPGTGDEGGKLFF. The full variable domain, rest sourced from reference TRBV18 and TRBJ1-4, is NAGVMQNPRHLVRRRGQEARLRCSPMKGHSHVYWYRQLPEEGLKFMVYLQKENIIDESGMPKERFSAEFPKEGPSILRIQQVVRGDSAAYFCASSPGTGDEGGKLFFGSGTQLSVL.

The CDR3 DNA reads as TGTGCCAGCAGCTTGCTAGCGGCGACGCAGTATTTT. It translates to CASSLLAATQYF. The rearrangement joins TRBV7-9 to TRBJ2-3; 7 bases line up with TRBD2. The germline V gene encodes CDR1 SEHNR and CDR2 FQNEAQ (reference sequence). CDR3 length: 12 amino acids. J gave up 9 bases and V 3 bases, and 3 bases lay outside the gene matches.

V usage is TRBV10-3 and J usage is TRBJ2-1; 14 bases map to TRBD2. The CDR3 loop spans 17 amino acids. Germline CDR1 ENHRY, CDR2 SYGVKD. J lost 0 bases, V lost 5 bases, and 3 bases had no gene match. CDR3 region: CAISRTSGGSSYNEQFF. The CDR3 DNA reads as TGTGCCATCAGTCGGACTAGCGGGGGGAGCTCCTACAATGAGCAGTTCTTC.

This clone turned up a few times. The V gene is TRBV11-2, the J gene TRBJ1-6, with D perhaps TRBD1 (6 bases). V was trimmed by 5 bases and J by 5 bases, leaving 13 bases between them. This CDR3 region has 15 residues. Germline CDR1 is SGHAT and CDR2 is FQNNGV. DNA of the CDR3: TGTGCCAGCAGCAGCCAGGGGAGTCATAATTCACCCCTCCACTTT. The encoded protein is CASSSQGSHNSPLHF.

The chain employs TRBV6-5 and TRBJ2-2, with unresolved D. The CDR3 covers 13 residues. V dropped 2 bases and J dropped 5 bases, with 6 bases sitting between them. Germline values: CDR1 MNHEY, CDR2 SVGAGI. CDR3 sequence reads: CASSYRHTGELFF. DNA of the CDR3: TGTGCCAGCAGTTACCGACATACCGGGGAGCTGTTTTTT.

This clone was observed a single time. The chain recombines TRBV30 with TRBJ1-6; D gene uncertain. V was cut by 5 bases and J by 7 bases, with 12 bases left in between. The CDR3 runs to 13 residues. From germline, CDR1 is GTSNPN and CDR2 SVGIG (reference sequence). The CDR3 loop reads CAWANGLNSPLHF. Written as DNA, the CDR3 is TGTGCCTGGGCAAATGGGCTAAATTCACCCCTCCACTTT. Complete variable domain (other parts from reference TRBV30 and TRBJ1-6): SQTIHQWPATLVQPVGSPLSLECTVEGTSNPNLYWYRQAAGRGLQLLFYSVGIGQISSEVPQNLSASRPQDRQFILSSKKLLLSDSGFYLCAWANGLNSPLHFGNGTRLTVT.

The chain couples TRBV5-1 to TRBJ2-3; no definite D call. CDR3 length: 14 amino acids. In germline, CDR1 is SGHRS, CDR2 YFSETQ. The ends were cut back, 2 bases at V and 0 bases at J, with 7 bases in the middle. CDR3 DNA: TGCGCCAGCAGCTTTGGCCGTAGCACAGATACGCAGTATTTT. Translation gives CASSFGRSTDTQYF.

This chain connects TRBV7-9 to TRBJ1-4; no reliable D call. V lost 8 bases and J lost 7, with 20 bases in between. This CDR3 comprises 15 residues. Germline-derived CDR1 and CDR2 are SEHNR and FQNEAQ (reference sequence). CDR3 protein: CASGVGPRSGEKLFF. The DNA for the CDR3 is TGTGCCAGCGGCGTGGGTCCTAGGTCGGGTGAAAAACTGTTTTTT.

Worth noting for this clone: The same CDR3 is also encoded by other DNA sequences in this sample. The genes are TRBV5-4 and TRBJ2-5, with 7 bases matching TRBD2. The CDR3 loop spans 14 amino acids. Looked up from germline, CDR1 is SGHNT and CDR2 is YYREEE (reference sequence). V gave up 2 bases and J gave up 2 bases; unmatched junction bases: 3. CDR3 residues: CASSFGGRQETQYF. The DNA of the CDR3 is TGTGCCAGCAGCTTCGGGGGGAGGCAAGAGACCCAGTACTTC.